This T cell receptor beta chain was documented in a study of blood T cells in healthy people across ages. The use of a sample-barcoded 5' primer and a J-beta primer mix characterized a second PCR of about 7 to 12 cycles. TCRdb processed the 5' RACE reads anew with MiXCR; each CDR3 protein has one entry. The table has nearly 1 million distinct CDR3 sequences, around 54% seen once. As for this clonotype: Germline is not matched at one junction end, which may reflect a read error.

The CDR3 loop spans 14 amino acids. The germline V gene has CDR1 SGHRS and CDR2 YFSETQ. The chain employs TRBV5-1 and TRBJ2-2, with D tentatively TRBD2 (5 bases). The source is a woman aged 55-70 years in good health. The sequenced material came from blood. The CDR3 sequence: CASSLDGGTGELFF. DNA of the CDR3: TGTGCCAGCAGTTTGGACGGAGGCACCGGGGAGCTGTTTTTT. Looking up the rest from reference TRBV5-1 and TRBJ2-2 gives the full variable domain: KAGVTQTPRYLIKTRGQQVTLSCSPISGHRSVSWYQQTPGQGLQFLFEYFSETQRNKGNFPGRFSGRQFSNSRSEMNVSTLELGDSALYLCASSLDGGTGELFFGEGSRLTVL.